What follows are 10 T cell receptor beta chains derived from one specimen sequenced in a study of blood T cell repertoires in COVID-19. Some clones are missing from TCRdb's copy, which holds only in-frame ones; the method was immunoSEQ multiplex PCR. The table has some 44,000 clones, 88% seen once. Sequenced input: peripheral blood. The receptors originated from a human donor in a cohort sampled during active COVID-19.

This clone came up once. The chain employs TRBV11-3 and TRBJ2-3; perhaps TRBD2 as D (6 bases). The germline V gene has CDR1 SGHNT and CDR2 YENEEA. The CDR3 has 14 residues. V gave up 1 base and J gave up 5 bases, with 10 bases separating them. CDR3 DNA sequence: TGTGCCAGCAGCTTAGCACTAGCAGTAGATACGCAGTATTTT. Its translation: CASSLALAVDTQYF.

The chain recombines TRBV7-9 with TRBJ2-3; 13 bases are a match to TRBD2. Germline CDR1 reads SEHNR; CDR2 reads FQNEAQ (reference sequence). Losses at the gene ends were 3 bases for V and 2 bases for J; bases not matched to a gene: 2. The CDR3 has 16 residues. The CDR3 region is CASSLTSGGFTDTQYF. The CDR3 nucleotides read TGTGCCAGCAGCTTGACTAGCGGGGGGTTCACAGATACGCAGTATTTT.

This clone has only a few counts. V is TRBV18 and J is TRBJ1-5; tentatively, D is TRBD1 (5 bases). This CDR3 has 15 amino acids. Trimming removed 1 base from V and 6 bases from J, with 13 bases in between. Germline V gene lookup returns CDR1 KGHSH and CDR2 LQKENI. Here the CDR3 reads CASSPRGSGSQPQHF. In nucleotides, the CDR3 is TGTGCCAGCTCACCACGGGGCTCTGGAAGTCAGCCCCAGCATTTT.

The V call is TRBV9, the J call TRBJ2-3; 12 bases agree with TRBD2. Germline V gene data show CDR1 as SGDLS and CDR2 as YYNGEE. V gave up 0 bases and J gave up 2 bases; unmatched junction bases: 1. CDR3 length: 16 residues. For the CDR3, the DNA is TGTGCCAGCAGCGTAGGACTAGCGGGGGTCACAGATACGCAGTATTTT. Its translation is CASSVGLAGVTDTQYF. Full variable domain (remainder filled in from reference TRBV9 and TRBJ2-3): DSGVTQTPKHLITATGQRVTLRCSPRSGDLSVYWYQQSLDQGLQFLIQYYNGEERAKGNILERFSAQQFPDLHSELNLSSLELGDSALYFCASSVGLAGVTDTQYFGPGTRLTVL.

This clone was counted between two and nine times. The V gene is TRBV7-9, the J gene TRBJ1-2; unclear D gene. This CDR3 comprises 13 residues. CDR1 SEHNR and CDR2 FQNEAQ come from the germline V gene (reference sequence). Trimming stripped 8 bases from V and 2 bases from J, with 12 bases between. CDR3 protein: CASGPQLNYGYTF. The CDR3 nucleotides are TGTGCCAGCGGGCCTCAGTTGAACTATGGCTACACCTTC. The complete variable domain, with remaining parts taken from reference TRBV7-9 and TRBJ1-2, reads DTGVSQNPRHKITKRGQNVTFRCDPISEHNRLYWYRQTLGQGPEFLTYFQNEAQLEKSRLLSDRFSAERPKGSFSTLEIQRTEQGDSAMYLCASGPQLNYGYTFGSGTRLTVV.

This chain connects TRBV19 to TRBJ2-2; D unresolved. Germline values: CDR1 LNHDA, CDR2 SQIVND (reference sequence). This CDR3 has 14 residues. The ends were cut back, 3 bases at V and 1 base at J, with 6 bases in the middle. CDR3 sequence: CASSISVNTGELFF. The CDR3 DNA reads TGTGCCAGTAGTATCTCCGTGAACACCGGGGAGCTGTTTTTT.

CDR3: CASSWTGPSYEQYF. DNA for the CDR3: TGTGCCAGTAGTTGGACAGGTCCCTCCTACGAGCAGTACTTC. J is TRBJ2-7 and V is TRBV19; 7 bases align to TRBD1. Losses at the gene ends were 5 bases for V and 0 bases for J; bases not matched to a gene: 4. The CDR3 has 14 amino acids. Germline CDR1 and CDR2: LNHDA and SQIVND (reference sequence).

This chain links TRBV19 with TRBJ1-1; 8 bases are a match to TRBD1. V lost 3 bases, J lost 2 bases, and 2 bases stayed unmatched. CDR1 and CDR2 (germline): LNHDA, SQIVND (reference sequence). This CDR3 contains 14 residues. The chain's CDR3 is CASSIGQGNTEAFF. CDR3 nucleotide sequence: TGTGCCAGTAGTATCGGACAGGGAAACACTGAAGCTTTCTTT.

The CDR3 DNA follows: TGTGCCAGCAGTTTGGGTGGGGGGGACCAAGAGACCCAGTACTTC. It yields the protein CASSLGGGDQETQYF. V is TRBV27 and J is TRBJ2-5; TRBD2 matches at 7 bases. Germline V CDR1 and CDR2: MNHEY, SMNVEV (reference sequence). The V and J ends lost 3 bases and 0 bases, in that order; junction bases with no gene match: 4. This CDR3 is 15 amino acids long.

This clone was recorded only once. This chain joins TRBV6-1 and TRBJ2-1; 10 positions agree with TRBD2. CDR3 length: 17 amino acids. With V trimmed by 3 bases and J by 4 bases, 9 bases remained unmatched. Germline CDR1 is MNHNS and CDR2 is SASEGT. CDR3 nucleotide sequence: TGTGCCAGCAGTGACAGCCCCGCTAGCGGGGGATACAATGAGCAGTTCTTC. Protein: CASSDSPASGGYNEQFF.